A selection of T cell receptor beta chains follows, all from one sample in a study of CD8+ T cells in alopecia areata. Repertoires were generated with immunoSEQ multiplex PCR, while TCRdb's copy carries only in-frame clones and drops some. The top ten clones hold 5.7% of a sample with 120,000 or so clones, approximately 57% of them seen once. This specimen consisted of CD4+ T cells sorted from blood, obtained at week 4, from a patient treated with tofacitinib. These receptors were obtained from a human donor with alopecia areata. Each CDR3 is given without its conserved first and last residue. A D gene is named only where the DNA matches it firmly.

CDR3: ASRRLAGTDTQY
V: TRBV2
D: TRBD2

CDR3: SVDLRQPGNTIY
V: TRBV29-1
D: NA

CDR3: SVGGTGDSPLH
V: TRBV29-1
D: TRBD1

CDR3: AWRGRTPVIH
V: TRBV30
D: NA

CDR3: ASSLEEAQADSPLH
V: TRBV5-1
D: NA

CDR3: ASSSPGIYGYT
V: TRBV9
D: NA

CDR3: ASSQDPHSNQPQH
V: TRBV4-3
D: NA

CDR3: ASSLSHGTPADTQY
V: TRBV7-2
D: NA

CDR3: ASSPVGYEQY
V: TRBV18
D: NA

CDR3: ASSQDLGVDYEQY
V: TRBV4-3
D: NA

CDR3: AWSVQGGQGTQY
V: TRBV30
D: NA

CDR3: ASHPQGGSYGYT
V: TRBV19
D: TRBD1

CDR3: SVAPGPTYEQY
V: TRBV29-1
D: NA

CDR3: AWSVQRTGYT
V: TRBV30
D: NA

CDR3: ASSHDTGTDNSPLH
V: TRBV4-3
D: TRBD1

CDR3: ASFNRDRGYEQY
V: TRBV5-1
D: TRBD1

CDR3: SVGTWSENEQF
V: TRBV29-1
D: NA

CDR3: ASSSRSDSYEQY
V: TRBV5-1
D: NA

CDR3: SVVRWGEPTQY
V: TRBV29-1
D: NA

CDR3: ASSLAAGTKTQY
V: TRBV5-1
D: NA

CDR3: SVERKQGQTQY
V: TRBV29-1
D: NA

CDR3: ASSLPTGPSGANVLT
V: TRBV7-3
D: NA

CDR3: ATRSNTQY
V: TRBV15
D: NA

CDR3: ASSFFQETQY
V: TRBV7-2
D: NA

CDR3: ASSQHTDRGKNQPQH
V: TRBV14
D: TRBD1

CDR3: ASSRDGDTGELF
V: TRBV6-6
D: NA

CDR3: ASSFEANTGELF
V: TRBV27
D: NA

CDR3: AWSVEEKLF
V: TRBV30
D: NA

CDR3: AWSAGRRFNEQF
V: TRBV30
D: NA

CDR3: AWSPTGVNEQF
V: TRBV30
D: TRBD1

CDR3: SVYHSRYNEQF
V: TRBV29-1
D: NA